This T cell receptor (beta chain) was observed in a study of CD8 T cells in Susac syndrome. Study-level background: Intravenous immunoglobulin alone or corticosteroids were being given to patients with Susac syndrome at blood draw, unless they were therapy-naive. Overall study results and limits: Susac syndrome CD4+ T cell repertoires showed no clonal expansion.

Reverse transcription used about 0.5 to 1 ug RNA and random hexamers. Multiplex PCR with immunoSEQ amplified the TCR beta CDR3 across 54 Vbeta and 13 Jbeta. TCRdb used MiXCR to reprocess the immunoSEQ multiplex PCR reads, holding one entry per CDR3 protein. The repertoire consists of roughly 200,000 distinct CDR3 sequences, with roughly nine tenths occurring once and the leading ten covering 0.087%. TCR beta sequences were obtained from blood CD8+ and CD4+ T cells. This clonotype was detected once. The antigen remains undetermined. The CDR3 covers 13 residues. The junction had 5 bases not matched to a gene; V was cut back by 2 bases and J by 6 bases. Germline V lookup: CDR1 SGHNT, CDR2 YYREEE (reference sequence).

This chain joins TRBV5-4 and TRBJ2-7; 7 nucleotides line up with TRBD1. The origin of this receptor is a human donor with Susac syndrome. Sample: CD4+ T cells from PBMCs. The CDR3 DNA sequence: TGTGCCAGCAGCTTTAGTCCAGGGGGCGAGCAGTACTTC. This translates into CASSFSPGGEQYF. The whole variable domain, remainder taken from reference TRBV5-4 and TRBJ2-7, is ETGVTQSPTHLIKTRGQQVTLRCSSQSGHNTVSWYQQALGQGPQFIFQYYREEENGRGNFPPRFSGLQFPNYSSELNVNALELDDSALYLCASSFSPGGEQYFGPGTRLTVT.